Following are 8 T cell receptor beta chains from one sample sequenced in a study of T cell responses to AZD1222 COVID-19 vaccine. Some clones are missing from TCRdb's copy, which holds only in-frame ones; the method was immunoSEQ multiplex PCR. The data show about 95,000 clones, with about 89% seen just once and 3.7% held by the top ten. Specimen: peripheral blood, collected on day 0 of AZD1222 vaccination. The receptors shown here come from an adult in good health.

The J gene is TRBJ2-7, the V gene TRBV2; D is undetermined. The germline gives CDR1 SNHLY, CDR2 FYNNEI. Trimming removed 4 bases at V and 4 bases at J, with 5 bases between. The CDR3 spans 11 residues. This chain's CDR3 is CASSVLYEQYF. DNA for the CDR3: TGTGCCAGCAGTGTACTTTACGAGCAGTACTTC.

As to this clone: Distinct nucleotide sequences in the sample also encode this CDR3. The chain carries TRBV11-2 and TRBJ1-2; the D gene is possibly TRBD1 (6 bases). V was clipped by 5 bases and J by 0 bases, with 10 bases between them. The CDR3 runs to 14 residues. Germline V lookup: CDR1 SGHAT, CDR2 FQNNGV. CDR3 DNA sequence: TGTGCCAGCAGCCTCGACAGGTCTAACTATGGCTACACCTTC. It translates to CASSLDRSNYGYTF.

J is TRBJ2-7 and V is TRBV27; 9 nucleotides line up with TRBD1. CDR3 size: 14 residues. J gave up 7 bases and V 2 bases, and 6 bases lay outside the gene matches. The germline V gene encodes CDR1 MNHEY and CDR2 SMNVEV (reference sequence). DNA of the CDR3: TGTGCCAGCAGTTTAAGGGACAGGGCGTCTGAGCAGTACTTC. It specifies CASSLRDRASEQYF.

The chain couples TRBV6-5 to TRBJ1-1, with 7 bases matching TRBD1. After removal of 7 bases from V and 1 base from J, the junction contained 3 bases not matched to a gene. CDR1 and CDR2 from the germline V gene are MNHEY and SVGAGI. The CDR3 extends over 13 amino acids. Here the CDR3 reads CASIRTGNTEAFF. The CDR3 nucleotides are TGTGCCAGCATCCGGACAGGGAACACTGAAGCTTTCTTT.

The genes are TRBV3-1 (or the pseudogene TRBV3-2) and TRBJ2-7; D not resolved. The germline V gene has CDR1 LGHDT and CDR2 YNNKEL (reference sequence). This CDR3 comprises 12 residues. With 3 bases removed from V and 2 bases from J, the gap between germline ends came to 5 bases. CDR3 in DNA: TGTGCCAGCAGCCACAGAGCCTACGAGCAGTACTTC. It codes for CASSHRAYEQYF.

The genes are TRBV4-2 and TRBJ2-1; D may be TRBD2 (5 bases). Trimming removed 4 bases at V and 0 bases at J, with 16 bases between. The CDR3 spans 17 residues. Germline lookup yields CDR1 LGHNA and CDR2 YNFKEQ. Written as DNA, the CDR3 is TGTGCCAGCAGCCGCCGACCAAGCGGATCCTCCTACAATGAGCAGTTCTTC. It is translated as CASSRRPSGSSYNEQFF.

This clone was observed once. The genes are TRBV13 and TRBJ2-2; 7 nucleotides line up with TRBD2. Germline lookup yields CDR1 PRHDT and CDR2 FYEKMQ (reference sequence). J gave up 2 bases and V 4 bases, and 7 bases lay outside the gene matches. CDR3 length equals 16 residues. The CDR3 sequence is CASSSQMGLNTGELFF. In DNA, the CDR3 is TGTGCCAGCAGCTCACAGATGGGACTAAACACCGGGGAGCTGTTTTTT.

This chain joins TRBV5-1 and TRBJ2-1; D gene unclear. The CDR3 has 14 residues. V lost 6 bases and J 4 bases, leaving 14 bases between the germline ends. CDR1 SGHRS and CDR2 YFSETQ come from the germline V gene. As DNA, the CDR3 is TGCGCCAGCACCCGAACTCCTCCATACAATGAGCAGTTCTTC. It codes for CASTRTPPYNEQFF.